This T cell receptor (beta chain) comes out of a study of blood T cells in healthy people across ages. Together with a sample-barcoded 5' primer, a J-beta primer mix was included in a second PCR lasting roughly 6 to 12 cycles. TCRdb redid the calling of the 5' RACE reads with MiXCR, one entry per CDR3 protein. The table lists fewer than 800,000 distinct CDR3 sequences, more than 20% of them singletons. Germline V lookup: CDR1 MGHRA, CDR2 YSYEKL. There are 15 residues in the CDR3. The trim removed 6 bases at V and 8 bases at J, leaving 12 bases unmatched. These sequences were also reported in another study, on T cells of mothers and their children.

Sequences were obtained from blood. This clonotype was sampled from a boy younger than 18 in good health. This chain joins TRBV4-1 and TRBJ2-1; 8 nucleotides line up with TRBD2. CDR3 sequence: CASRQRELLSDEQFF. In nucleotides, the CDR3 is TGCGCCAGCAGACAGCGGGAGTTACTTTCCGATGAGCAGTTCTTC.